Below, one T cell receptor beta chain is given with its context. Its antigen is as yet unknown. Treatment: roughly 10-day PBMC culture with coronavirus spike peptide pools or control peptides (ViraFEST assay). The sample comes from a study of vaccination and CD4 T cells after COVID-19. With the Oncomine TCR Beta short-read assay, DNA from cultured CD4+ T cells was sequenced. TCRdb itself ran the PCR reads through MiXCR, one entry per CDR3 protein. The sample includes some 16,000 distinct CDR3 sequences, about 50% seen only once; the top ten take 12%. The sample comprised CD4+ T cells from blood, cultured in vitro. This clonotype was sampled from a human donor who had recovered from COVID-19.

The CDR3: CATQTVYQNNEQFF. In DNA, the CDR3 is TGTGCCACCCAGACTGTTTACCAAAACAATGAGCAGTTCTTC. The chain recombines TRBV2 with TRBJ2-1; D unresolved. V shed 10 bases and J shed 5 bases, with 18 bases lying between them. The CDR3 has 14 residues. Germline CDR1 and CDR2: SNHLY and FYNNEI.